The clone carrying this T cell receptor beta chain occurred a few times. These data belong to a study of cytomegalovirus exposure and HLA in healthy donors. A multiplex PCR was run with 60 Vbeta primers and 13 Jbeta primers. Assay: immunoSEQ multiplex PCR; the TCRdb copy retains only in-frame clones and omits some. The data show about 140,000 clones, around 59% seen once. This clonotype originated in a male donor in good health and CMV-seronegative. Material for sequencing was PBMCs.

CDR3 DNA sequence: TGTGCCAGCAGTGGAGGAGGGGAGTATCAGCCCCAGCATTTT. Translated: CASSGGGEYQPQHF. This sequence joins TRBV6-1 and TRBJ1-5; maybe TRBD1 (5 bases). Germline V gives CDR1 MNHNS, CDR2 SASEGT. This CDR3 has 14 amino acids. Deletions cut 4 bases from V and 5 bases from J, with 12 bases between.